A selection of T cell receptor beta chains follows, all from one sample in a study of response to subunit inactivated influenza vaccine. TCRdb re-derived calls from the RT-PCR reads in MiXCR, one entry per CDR3 protein. Among over 400,000 distinct CDR3 sequences listed, roughly 9.7% were seen once. The sample consisted of PBMCs from blood, taken about 40 days after vaccination. These receptors were taken from a man in his fifties who received an inactivated influenza vaccine. CDR3s include the opening cysteine and the closing phenylalanine or tryptophan. D genes are given only for firm matches. Where a row states a size, it is once, few, many or the class of an expanded clone; other rows omit it.

>TRBJ2-3|many|14|NA|TRBV7-9
CASSPGKAGDTQYF
TGTGCCAGCAGCCCTGGGAAAGCAGGGGATACGCAGTATTTT
>TRBJ2-1|few|14|TRBD1|TRBV2
CASSDQGVLNEQFF
TGTGCCAGCAGTGACCAGGGGGTGTTGAATGAGCAGTTCTTC
>TRBJ2-5|once|16|NA|TRBV5-6
CAISLMGISRQETQYF
TGTGCCATCAGCTTGATGGGAATATCCCGACAAGAGACCCAGTACTTC
>TRBJ2-1|few|14|TRBD1|TRBV2
CASSWDSQYNEQFF
TGTGCCAGCAGTTGGGACAGTCAGTACAATGAGCAGTTCTTC
>TRBJ2-4|NA|15|TRBD2|TRBV20-1
CSARGLAVAKNIQYF
TGCAGTGCTAGAGGACTAGCCGTAGCCAAAAACATTCAGTACTTC
>TRBJ2-3|many|12|NA|TRBV7-6
CASSPNGDTQYF
TGTGCCAGCAGCCCAAATGGAGATACGCAGTATTTT
>TRBJ1-2|NA|12|NA|TRBV5-1
CASSLEADVYTF
TGCGCCAGCAGCTTGGAGGCAGATGTCTACACCTTC
>TRBJ2-7|many|13|TRBD1|TRBV29-1
CSVEGQGAREQYF
TGCAGCGTTGAAGGCCAGGGGGCGAGGGAGCAGTACTTC
>TRBJ2-1|many|14|TRBD2|TRBV6-1
CASSGLAGDNEQFF
TGTGCCAGCAGTGGGCTAGCGGGGGACAATGAGCAGTTCTTC
>TRBJ2-7|few|11|NA|TRBV20-1
CSARRNYEQYF
TGCAGTGCTAGACGAAACTACGAGCAGTACTTC
>TRBJ2-7|few|15|NA|TRBV27
CASKVKGVFSYEQYF
TGTGCCAGCAAAGTTAAGGGGGTGTTCTCCTACGAGCAGTACTTC
>TRBJ2-6|NA|16|NA|TRBV4-3
CASSKGVGRGANVLTF
TGCGCCAGCAGCAAGGGGGTCGGGAGGGGGGCCAACGTCCTGACTTTC
>TRBJ1-1|NA|14|TRBD1|TRBV7-9
CASSRGQMNTEAFF
TGTGCCAGCAGCAGGGGACAGATGAACACTGAAGCTTTCTTT
>TRBJ2-7|NA|15|TRBD1|TRBV6-5
CASSYIGQGDYEQYF
TGTGCCAGCAGTTACATAGGACAGGGCGACTACGAGCAGTACTTC
>TRBJ1-5|many|14|NA|TRBV20-1
CSARENRDRQPQHF
TGCAGTGCTAGAGAAAACAGGGATCGTCAGCCCCAGCATTTT
>TRBJ2-1|NA|13|NA|TRBV7-2
CASSLITYNEQFF
TGTGCCAGCAGCTTGATAACCTACAATGAGCAGTTCTTC
>TRBJ2-4|NA|14|NA|TRBV18
CASSRDRYKNIQYF
TGTGCCAGCTCACGAGACAGATACAAAAACATTCAGTACTTC